The 8 T cell receptor beta chains listed next were all sequenced from one sample in a study of T cell changes during pregnancy in multiple sclerosis. The protocol was immunoSEQ multiplex PCR, while the TCRdb copy is restricted to in-frame clones and leaves out a portion. The sample lists about 87,000 clones; approximately 92% were seen once. The specimen comprised peripheral blood, sampled in the third trimester of pregnancy. The source of these receptors is a female donor in good health, enrolled as a control in a pregnancy study.

The chain couples TRBV19 to TRBJ2-4; 7 nucleotides agree with TRBD1. Germline CDR1 and CDR2: LNHDA and SQIVND (reference sequence). The V gene end was trimmed by 4 bases and the J gene end by 1 base; junction bases not matched to a gene: 1. The CDR3 has 14 residues. DNA for the CDR3: TGTGCCAGTAGTAAACAGGGGGCCAAAAACATTCAGTACTTC. It codes for CASSKQGAKNIQYF.

The CDR3 loop is CASSLTWTGGRNEQFF. As DNA, the CDR3 is TGCGCCAGCAGCTTGACCTGGACAGGGGGTAGGAATGAGCAGTTCTTC. The J gene is TRBJ2-1, the V gene TRBV5-1; TRBD1 aligns across 10 bases. The CDR3 has 16 residues. CDR1 and CDR2 from the germline V gene are SGHRS and YFSETQ. Germline trimming cut 1 base from V and 7 bases from J; bases unmatched to any gene: 8.

In its sample, this clone was seen once. V and J are TRBV7-7 and TRBJ2-1; 8 nucleotides align to TRBD2. Losses at the gene ends were 1 base for V and 3 bases for J; bases not matched to a gene: 8. From germline, CDR1 is SSHAT and CDR2 FNYEAQ (reference sequence). This CDR3 contains 17 residues. The CDR3 here is CASSLGAAGGGYNEQFF. DNA for the CDR3: TGTGCCAGCAGCTTAGGGGCTGCGGGAGGAGGCTACAATGAGCAGTTCTTC.

This chain joins TRBV18 and TRBJ2-1; maybe TRBD2 (5 bases). CDR1 and CDR2 (germline): KGHSH, LQKENI. There are 12 residues in the CDR3. V shed 6 bases and J shed 8 bases, with 11 bases lying between them. CDR3 sequence (DNA): TGTGCCAGCTCCTACGGGGTCGATGAGCAGTTCTTC. Its translation: CASSYGVDEQFF. The complete variable domain, with remaining parts taken from reference TRBV18 and TRBJ2-1, reads NAGVMQNPRHLVRRRGQEARLRCSPMKGHSHVYWYRQLPEEGLKFMVYLQKENIIDESGMPKERFSAEFPKEGPSILRIQQVVRGDSAAYFCASSYGVDEQFFGPGTRLTVL.

The genes are TRBV28 and TRBJ2-7; 13 bases map to TRBD2. V gave up 4 bases and J gave up 5 bases; unmatched junction bases: 5. CDR1 is MDHEN and CDR2 is SYDVKM in the germline V gene. This CDR3 is 15 amino acids long. In DNA form, the CDR3 reads TGTGCCAGCAGTTACGGACTAGCGGGAGTAGACGAGCAGTACTTC. This sequence encodes CASSYGLAGVDEQYF.

This clone was observed a single time. The chain uses TRBV10-1 and TRBJ1-1; D might be TRBD1 (5 bases). The germline V gene encodes CDR1 WNHNN and CDR2 SYGVQD (reference sequence). The CDR3 has 11 amino acids. Between the trimmed V and J ends, which lost 8 bases and 3 bases, there was a span of 7 bases. The DNA for the CDR3 is TGCGCCAGCTCGGGGGACACTGAAGCTTTCTTT. Protein sequence: CASSGDTEAFF.

The rearrangement joins TRBV7-2 to TRBJ2-3, with no clear D. V lost 3 bases, J lost 2 bases, and 6 bases lay in between. Germline CDR1 SGHTA, CDR2 FQGNSA. This CDR3 has 13 amino acids. The CDR3 region has the DNA TGTGCCAGCAGCTTGCCAGTCACAGATACGCAGTATTTT. Encoded protein: CASSLPVTDTQYF.

The CDR3 loop reads CASSLAGTGWYEQYF. The DNA of the CDR3 is TGTGCCAGCAGTTTAGCCGGGACAGGGTGGTACGAGCAGTACTTC. The chain couples TRBV28 to TRBJ2-7, with TRBD1 matching 9 bases. The V segment lost 2 bases and the J segment 4 bases; nucleotides outside the gene matches: 6. CDR1 and CDR2 from the germline V gene are MDHEN and SYDVKM. The CDR3 is 15 residues long.